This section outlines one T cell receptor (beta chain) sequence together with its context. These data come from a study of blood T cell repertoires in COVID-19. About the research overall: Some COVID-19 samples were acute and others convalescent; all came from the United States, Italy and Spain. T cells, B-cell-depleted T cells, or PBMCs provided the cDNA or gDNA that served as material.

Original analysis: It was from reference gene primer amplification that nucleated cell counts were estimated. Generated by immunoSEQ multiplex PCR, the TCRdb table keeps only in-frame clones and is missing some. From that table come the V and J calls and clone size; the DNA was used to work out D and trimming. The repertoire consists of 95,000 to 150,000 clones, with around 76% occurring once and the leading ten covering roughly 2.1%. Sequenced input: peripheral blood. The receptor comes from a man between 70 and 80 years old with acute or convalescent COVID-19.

The CDR3 DNA sequence: TGCGCCAGCAGCATTCCTGGGGCTGGAGAGACCCAGTACTTC. Its translation: CASSIPGAGETQYF. The rearrangement joins TRBV5-1 to TRBJ2-5; D perhaps matches TRBD1 (5 bases). Trimming cost V 4 bases and J 4 bases, with 14 bases left between them. The CDR3 consists of 14 residues. Germline CDR1 SGHRS, CDR2 YFSETQ.